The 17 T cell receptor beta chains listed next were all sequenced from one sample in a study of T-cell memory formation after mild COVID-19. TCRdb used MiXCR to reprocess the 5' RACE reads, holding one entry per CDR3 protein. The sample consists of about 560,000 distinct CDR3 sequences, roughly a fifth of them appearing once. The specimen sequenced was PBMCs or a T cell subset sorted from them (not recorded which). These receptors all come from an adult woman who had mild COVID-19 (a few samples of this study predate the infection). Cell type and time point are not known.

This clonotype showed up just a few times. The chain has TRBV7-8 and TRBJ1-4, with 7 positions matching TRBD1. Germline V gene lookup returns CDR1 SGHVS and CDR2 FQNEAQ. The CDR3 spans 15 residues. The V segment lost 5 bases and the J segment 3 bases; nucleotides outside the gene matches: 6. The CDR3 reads CASSREGQPNEKLFF. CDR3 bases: TGTGCCAGCAGCCGCGAGGGACAGCCTAATGAAAAACTGTTTTTT.

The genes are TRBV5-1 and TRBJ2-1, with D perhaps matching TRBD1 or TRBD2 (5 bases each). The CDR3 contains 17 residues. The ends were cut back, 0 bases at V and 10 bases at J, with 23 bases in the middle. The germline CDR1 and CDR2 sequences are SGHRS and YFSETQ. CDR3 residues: CASSLAVRAPGPGEQFF. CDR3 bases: TGCGCCAGCAGCTTGGCCGTAAGGGCCCCAGGGCCGGGGGAGCAGTTCTTC.

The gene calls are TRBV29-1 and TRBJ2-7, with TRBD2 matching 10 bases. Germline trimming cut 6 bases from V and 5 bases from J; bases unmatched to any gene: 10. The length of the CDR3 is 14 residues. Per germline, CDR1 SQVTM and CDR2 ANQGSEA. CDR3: CSVANSGRSHEQYF. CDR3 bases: TGCAGCGTAGCGAATAGCGGGAGGAGTCACGAGCAGTACTTC.

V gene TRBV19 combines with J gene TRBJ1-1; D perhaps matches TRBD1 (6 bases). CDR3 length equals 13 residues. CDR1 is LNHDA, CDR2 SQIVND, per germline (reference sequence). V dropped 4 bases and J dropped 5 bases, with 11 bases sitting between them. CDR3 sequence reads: CASSNQGPTEAFF. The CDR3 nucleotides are TGTGCCAGTAGTAACCAGGGGCCGACTGAAGCTTTCTTT.

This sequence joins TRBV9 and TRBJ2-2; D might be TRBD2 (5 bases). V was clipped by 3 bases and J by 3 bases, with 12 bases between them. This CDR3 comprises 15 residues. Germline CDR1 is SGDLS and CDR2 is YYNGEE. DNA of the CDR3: TGTGCCAGCAGCGCCGGTTCGGGGTACACCGGGGAGCTGTTTTTT. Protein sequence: CASSAGSGYTGELFF.

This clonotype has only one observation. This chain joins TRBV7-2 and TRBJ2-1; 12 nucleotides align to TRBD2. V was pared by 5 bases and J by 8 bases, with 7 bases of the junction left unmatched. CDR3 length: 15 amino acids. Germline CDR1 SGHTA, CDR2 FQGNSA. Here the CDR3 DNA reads TGTGCCAGCAGCCTCGGACTAGCGGGACGGGATGAGCAGTTCTTC. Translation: CASSLGLAGRDEQFF.

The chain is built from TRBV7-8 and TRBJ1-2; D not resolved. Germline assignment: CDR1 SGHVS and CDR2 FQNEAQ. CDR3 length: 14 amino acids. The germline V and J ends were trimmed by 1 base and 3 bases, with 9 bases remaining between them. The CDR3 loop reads CASSLVPRDYGYTF. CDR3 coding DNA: TGTGCCAGCAGCTTAGTACCGAGGGACTATGGCTACACCTTC. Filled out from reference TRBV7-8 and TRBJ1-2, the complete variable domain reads GAGVSQSPRYKVAKRGQDVALRCDPISGHVSLFWYQQALGQGPEFLTYFQNEAQLDKSGLPSDRFFAERPEGSVSTLKIQRTQQEDSAVYLCASSLVPRDYGYTFGSGTRLTVV.

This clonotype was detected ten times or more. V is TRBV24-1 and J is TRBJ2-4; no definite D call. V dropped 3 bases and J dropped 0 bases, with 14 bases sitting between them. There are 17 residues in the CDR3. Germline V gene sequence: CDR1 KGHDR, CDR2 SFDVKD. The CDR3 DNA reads TGTGCCACCAGTGATCCCCAAAGGGATCTAGCCAAAAACATTCAGTACTTC. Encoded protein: CATSDPQRDLAKNIQYF.

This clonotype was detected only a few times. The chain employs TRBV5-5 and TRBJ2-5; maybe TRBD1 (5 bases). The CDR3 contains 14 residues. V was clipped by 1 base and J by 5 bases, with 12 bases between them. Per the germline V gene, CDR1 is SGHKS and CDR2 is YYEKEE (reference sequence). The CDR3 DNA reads TGTGCCAGCAGCTTGTACAGGCGGCACGAGACCCAGTACTTC. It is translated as CASSLYRRHETQYF.

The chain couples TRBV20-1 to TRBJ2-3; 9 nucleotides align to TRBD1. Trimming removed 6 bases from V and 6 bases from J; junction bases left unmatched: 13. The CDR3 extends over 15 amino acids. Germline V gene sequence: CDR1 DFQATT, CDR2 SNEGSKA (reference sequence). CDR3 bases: TGCAGTGCGGAACGCCGGGACAGGGAGACTGATACGCAGTATTTT. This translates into CSAERRDRETDTQYF.

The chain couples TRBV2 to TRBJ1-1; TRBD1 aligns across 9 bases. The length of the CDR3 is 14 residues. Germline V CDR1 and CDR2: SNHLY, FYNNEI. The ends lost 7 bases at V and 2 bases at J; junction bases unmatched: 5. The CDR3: CASNRDRANTEAFF. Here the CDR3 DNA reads TGTGCCAGCAACAGGGACAGGGCCAACACTGAAGCTTTCTTT.

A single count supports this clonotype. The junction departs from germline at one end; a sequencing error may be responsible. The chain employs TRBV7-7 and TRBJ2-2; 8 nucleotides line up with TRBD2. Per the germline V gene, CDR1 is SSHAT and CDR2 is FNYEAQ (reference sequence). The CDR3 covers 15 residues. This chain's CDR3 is CASSFGGRFAGELFF. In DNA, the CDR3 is TGTGCTAGCAGCTTTGGCGGGAGGTTTGCCGGGGAGCTGTTTTTT.

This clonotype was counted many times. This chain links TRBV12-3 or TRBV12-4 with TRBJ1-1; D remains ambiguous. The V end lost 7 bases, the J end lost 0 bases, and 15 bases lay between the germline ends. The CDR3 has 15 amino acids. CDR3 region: CASTLSPPMNTEAFF. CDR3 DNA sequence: TGTGCCAGCACCCTTAGTCCGCCTATGAACACTGAAGCTTTCTTT.

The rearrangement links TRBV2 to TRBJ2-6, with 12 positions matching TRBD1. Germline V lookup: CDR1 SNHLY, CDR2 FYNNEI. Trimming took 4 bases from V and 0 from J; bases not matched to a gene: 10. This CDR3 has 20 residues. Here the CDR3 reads CASSGGTGGVPSSGANVLTF. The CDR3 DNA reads TGTGCCAGCAGTGGGGGGACAGGGGGCGTCCCCAGCTCTGGGGCCAACGTCCTGACTTTC.

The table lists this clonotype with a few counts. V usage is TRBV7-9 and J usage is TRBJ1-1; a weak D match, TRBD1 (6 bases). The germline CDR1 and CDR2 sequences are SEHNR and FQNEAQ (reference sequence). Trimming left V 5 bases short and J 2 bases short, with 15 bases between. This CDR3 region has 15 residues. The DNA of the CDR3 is TGTGCCAGCAGCCCGCGAGGACAGATTAACACTGAAGCTTTCTTT. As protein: CASSPRGQINTEAFF.

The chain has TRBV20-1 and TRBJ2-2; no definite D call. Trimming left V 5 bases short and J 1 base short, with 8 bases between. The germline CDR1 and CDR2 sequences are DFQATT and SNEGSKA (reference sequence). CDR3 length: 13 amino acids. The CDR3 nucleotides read TGCAGTGCTCATAAAATGAACACCGGGGAGCTGTTTTTT. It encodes CSAHKMNTGELFF.

The CDR3 region is CASSYASGSYEQYF. The CDR3 region has the DNA TGTGCCAGCAGCTATGCTAGCGGATCCTACGAGCAGTACTTC. The rearrangement joins TRBV7-8 to TRBJ2-7, with 7 bases that match TRBD2. The CDR3 extends over 14 amino acids. V shed 4 bases and J 1 base; nucleotides not matched to a gene: 4. Germline V CDR1 and CDR2: SGHVS, FQNEAQ.